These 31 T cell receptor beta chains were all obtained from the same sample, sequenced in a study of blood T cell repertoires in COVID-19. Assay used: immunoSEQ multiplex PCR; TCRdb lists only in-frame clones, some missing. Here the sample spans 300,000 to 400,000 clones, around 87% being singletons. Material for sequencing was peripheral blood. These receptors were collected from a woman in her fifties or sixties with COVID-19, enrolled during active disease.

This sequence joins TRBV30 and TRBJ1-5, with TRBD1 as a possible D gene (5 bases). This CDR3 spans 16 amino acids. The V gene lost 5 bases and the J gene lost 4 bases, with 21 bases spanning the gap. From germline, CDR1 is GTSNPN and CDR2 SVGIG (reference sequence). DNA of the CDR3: TGTGCCTGGGGTGACCGGGCCAGGAGGGGTAATCAGCCCCAGCATTTT. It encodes CAWGDRARRGNQPQHF.

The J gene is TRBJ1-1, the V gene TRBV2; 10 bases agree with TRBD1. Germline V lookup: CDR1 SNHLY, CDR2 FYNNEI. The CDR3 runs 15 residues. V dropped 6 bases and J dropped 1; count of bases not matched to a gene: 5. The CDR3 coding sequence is TGTGCCAGCAGCGAGACAGGGGGCGCGAACACTGAAGCTTTCTTT. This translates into CASSETGGANTEAFF.

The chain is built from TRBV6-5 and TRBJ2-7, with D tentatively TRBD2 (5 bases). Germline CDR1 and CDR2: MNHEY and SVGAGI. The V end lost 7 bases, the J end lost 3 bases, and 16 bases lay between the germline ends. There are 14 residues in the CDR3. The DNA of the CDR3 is TGTGCCAGCAAGGTTCTAGCAGACCTCTACGAGCAGTACTTC. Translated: CASKVLADLYEQYF.

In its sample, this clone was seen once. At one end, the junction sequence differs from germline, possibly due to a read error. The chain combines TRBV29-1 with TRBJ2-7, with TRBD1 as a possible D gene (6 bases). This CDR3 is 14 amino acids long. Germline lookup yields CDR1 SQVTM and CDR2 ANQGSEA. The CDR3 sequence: CSVEARDKHYEQYF. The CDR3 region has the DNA TGCAGCGTCGAAGCTAGGGACAAACACTACGAGCAGTACTTC.

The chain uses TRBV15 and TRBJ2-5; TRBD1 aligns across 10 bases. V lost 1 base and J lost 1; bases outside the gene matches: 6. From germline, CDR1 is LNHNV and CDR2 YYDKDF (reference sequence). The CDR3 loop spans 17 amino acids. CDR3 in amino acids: CATSRADRGFPQETQYF. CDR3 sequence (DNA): TGTGCCACCAGCAGAGCGGACAGGGGGTTCCCCCAAGAGACCCAGTACTTC. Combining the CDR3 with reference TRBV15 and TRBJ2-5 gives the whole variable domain DAMVIQNPRYQVTQFGKPVTLSCSQTLNHNVMYWYQQKSSQAPKLLFHYYDKDFNNEADTPDNFQSRRPNTSFCFLDIRSPGLGDTAMYLCATSRADRGFPQETQYFGPGTRLLVL.

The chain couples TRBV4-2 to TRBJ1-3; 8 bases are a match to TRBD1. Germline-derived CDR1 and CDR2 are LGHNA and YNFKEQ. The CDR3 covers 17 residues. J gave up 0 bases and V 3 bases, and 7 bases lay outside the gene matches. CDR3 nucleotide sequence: TGTGCCAGCAGCCACGACAGGGGAGGTGACTCTGGAAACACCATATATTTT. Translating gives CASSHDRGGDSGNTIYF.

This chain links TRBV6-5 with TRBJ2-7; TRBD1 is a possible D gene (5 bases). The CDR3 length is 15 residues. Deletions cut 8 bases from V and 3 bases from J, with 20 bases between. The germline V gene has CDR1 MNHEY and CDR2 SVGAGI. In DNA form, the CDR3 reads TGTGCCAGCTTCGGCGTGGCCATGGGGCGCTACGAGCAGTACTTC. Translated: CASFGVAMGRYEQYF.

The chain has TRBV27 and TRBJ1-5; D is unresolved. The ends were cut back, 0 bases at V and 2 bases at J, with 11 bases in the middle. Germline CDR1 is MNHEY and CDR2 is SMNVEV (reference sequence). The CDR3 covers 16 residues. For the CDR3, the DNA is TGTGCCAGCAGTTTATCAGGGATGGAGGGCAATCAGCCCCAGCATTTT. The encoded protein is CASSLSGMEGNQPQHF.

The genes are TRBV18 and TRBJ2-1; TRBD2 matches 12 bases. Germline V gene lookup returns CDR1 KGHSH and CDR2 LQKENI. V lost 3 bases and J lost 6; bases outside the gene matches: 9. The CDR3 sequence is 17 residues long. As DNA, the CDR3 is TGTGCCAGCTCACCCCTAACCAGACTAGCGGGAGCCAATGAGCAGTTCTTC. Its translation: CASSPLTRLAGANEQFF.

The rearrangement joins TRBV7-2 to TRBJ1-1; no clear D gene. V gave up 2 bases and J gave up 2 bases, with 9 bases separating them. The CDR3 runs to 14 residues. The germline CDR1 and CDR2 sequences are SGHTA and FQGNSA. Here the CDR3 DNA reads TGTGCCAGCAGCTTACAACAAAAAAACACTGAAGCTTTCTTT. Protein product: CASSLQQKNTEAFF.

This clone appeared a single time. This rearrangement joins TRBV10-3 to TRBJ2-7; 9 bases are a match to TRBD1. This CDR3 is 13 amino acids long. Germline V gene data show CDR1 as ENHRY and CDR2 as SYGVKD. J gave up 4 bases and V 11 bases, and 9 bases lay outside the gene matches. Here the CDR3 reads CAHSGTGTYEQYF. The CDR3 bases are TGTGCCCACTCTGGGACAGGGACATACGAGCAGTACTTC.

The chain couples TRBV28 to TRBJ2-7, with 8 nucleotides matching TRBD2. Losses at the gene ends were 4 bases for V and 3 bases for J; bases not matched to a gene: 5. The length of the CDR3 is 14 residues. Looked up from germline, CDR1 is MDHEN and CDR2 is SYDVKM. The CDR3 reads CASSSSGFFYEQYF. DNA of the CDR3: TGTGCCAGCAGTTCTAGCGGGTTCTTCTACGAGCAGTACTTC.

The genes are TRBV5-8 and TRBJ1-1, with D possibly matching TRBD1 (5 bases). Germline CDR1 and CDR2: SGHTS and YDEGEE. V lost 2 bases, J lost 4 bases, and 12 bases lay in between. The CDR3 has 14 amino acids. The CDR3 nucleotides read TGTGCCAGCAGCTTCAGAAGGGGTGGCACTGAAGCTTTCTTT. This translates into CASSFRRGGTEAFF.

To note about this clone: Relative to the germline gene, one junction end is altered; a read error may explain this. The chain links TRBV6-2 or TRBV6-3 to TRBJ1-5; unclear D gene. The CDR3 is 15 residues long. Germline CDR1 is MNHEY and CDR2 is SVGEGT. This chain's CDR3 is CASSRAPVLRVKRVF. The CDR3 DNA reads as TGTGCCAGCAGTAGAGCGCCGGTTCTGAGAGTGAAACGAGTTTTT.

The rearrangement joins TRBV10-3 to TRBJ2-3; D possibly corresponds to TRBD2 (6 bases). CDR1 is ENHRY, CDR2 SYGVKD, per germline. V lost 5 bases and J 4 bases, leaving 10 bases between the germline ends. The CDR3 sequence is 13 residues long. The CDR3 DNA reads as TGTGCCATCAGTACAACTAGCTCAGATACGCAGTATTTT. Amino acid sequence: CAISTTSSDTQYF.

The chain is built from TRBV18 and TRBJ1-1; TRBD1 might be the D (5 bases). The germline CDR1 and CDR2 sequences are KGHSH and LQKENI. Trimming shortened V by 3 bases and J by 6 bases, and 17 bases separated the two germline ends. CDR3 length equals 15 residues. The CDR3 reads CASSPGRQGLSEAFF. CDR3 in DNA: TGTGCCAGCTCACCCGGGCGGCAGGGATTGTCTGAAGCTTTCTTT.

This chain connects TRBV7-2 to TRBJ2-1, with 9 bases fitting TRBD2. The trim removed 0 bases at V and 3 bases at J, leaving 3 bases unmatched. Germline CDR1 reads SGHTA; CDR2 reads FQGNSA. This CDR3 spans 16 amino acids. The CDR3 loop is CASSLAAGGNYNEQFF. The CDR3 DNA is TGTGCCAGCAGCTTAGCGGCGGGAGGGAACTACAATGAGCAGTTCTTC.

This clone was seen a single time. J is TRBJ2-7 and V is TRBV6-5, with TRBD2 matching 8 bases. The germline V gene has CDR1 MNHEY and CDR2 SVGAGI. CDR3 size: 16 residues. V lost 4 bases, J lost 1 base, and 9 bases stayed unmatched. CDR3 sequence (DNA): TGTGCCAGCAGTTCCCTTAGCGGGACGCCATCCTACGAGCAGTACTTC. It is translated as CASSSLSGTPSYEQYF.

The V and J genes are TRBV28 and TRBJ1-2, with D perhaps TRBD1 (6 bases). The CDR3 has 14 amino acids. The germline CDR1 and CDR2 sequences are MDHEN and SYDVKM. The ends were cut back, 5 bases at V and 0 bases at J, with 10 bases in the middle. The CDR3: CASSNRETNYGYTF. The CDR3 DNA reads TGTGCCAGCAGTAACAGGGAAACTAACTATGGCTACACCTTC.

CDR3: CASSQGIGAYEQYF. The CDR3 DNA reads TGCGCCAGCAGCCAAGGGATAGGGGCCTACGAGCAGTACTTC. The V call is TRBV4-1, the J call TRBJ2-7; possible D gene TRBD1, 5 bases. CDR3 length: 14 residues. Germline lookup yields CDR1 MGHRA and CDR2 YSYEKL. V was clipped by 1 base and J by 2 bases, with 9 bases between them.

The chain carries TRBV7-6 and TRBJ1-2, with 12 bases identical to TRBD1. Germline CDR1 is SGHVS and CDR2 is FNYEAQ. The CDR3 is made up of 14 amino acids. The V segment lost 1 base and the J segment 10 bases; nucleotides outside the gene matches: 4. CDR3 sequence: CASSLGGTGGDYTF. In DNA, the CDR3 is TGTGCCAGCAGCTTAGGTGGGACAGGGGGCGACTACACCTTC.

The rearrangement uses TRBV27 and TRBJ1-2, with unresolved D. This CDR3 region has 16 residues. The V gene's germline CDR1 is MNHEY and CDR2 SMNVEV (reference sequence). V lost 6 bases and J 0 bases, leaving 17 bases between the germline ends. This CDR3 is CASREARGRANYGYTF. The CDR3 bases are TGTGCCAGCAGGGAGGCCCGGGGAAGAGCTAACTATGGCTACACCTTC.

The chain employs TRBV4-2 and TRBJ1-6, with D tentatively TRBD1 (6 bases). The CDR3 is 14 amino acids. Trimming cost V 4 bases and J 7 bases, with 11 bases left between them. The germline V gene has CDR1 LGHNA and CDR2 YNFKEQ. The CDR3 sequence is CASSPETGNSPLHF. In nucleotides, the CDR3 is TGTGCCAGCAGCCCCGAGACAGGAAATTCACCCCTCCACTTT.

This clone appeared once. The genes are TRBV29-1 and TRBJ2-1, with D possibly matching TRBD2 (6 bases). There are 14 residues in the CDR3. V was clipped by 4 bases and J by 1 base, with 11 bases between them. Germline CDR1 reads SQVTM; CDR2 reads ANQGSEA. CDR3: CSVAGGGSYNEQFF. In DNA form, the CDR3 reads TGCAGCGTTGCAGGTGGGGGGTCCTACAATGAGCAGTTCTTC.

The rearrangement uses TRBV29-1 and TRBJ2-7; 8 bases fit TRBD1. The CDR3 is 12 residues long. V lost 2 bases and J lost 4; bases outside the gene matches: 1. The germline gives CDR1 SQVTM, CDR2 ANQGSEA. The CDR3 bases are TGCAGCGTTGAACAGGGGGCATACGAGCAGTACTTC. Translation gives CSVEQGAYEQYF.

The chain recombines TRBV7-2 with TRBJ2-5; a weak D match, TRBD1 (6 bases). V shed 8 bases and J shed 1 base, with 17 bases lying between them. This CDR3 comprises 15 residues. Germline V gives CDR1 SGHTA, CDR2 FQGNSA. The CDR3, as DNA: TGTGCCAGCGCAACAGGGACGATTTTCCAAGAGACCCAGTACTTC. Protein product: CASATGTIFQETQYF.

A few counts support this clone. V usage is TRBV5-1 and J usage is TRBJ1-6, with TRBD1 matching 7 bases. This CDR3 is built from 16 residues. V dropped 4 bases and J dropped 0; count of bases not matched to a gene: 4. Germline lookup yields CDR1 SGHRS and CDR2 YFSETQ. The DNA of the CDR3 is TGCGCCAGCAGCAAGACAGGGACCTCCTATAATTCACCCCTCCACTTT. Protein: CASSKTGTSYNSPLHF.

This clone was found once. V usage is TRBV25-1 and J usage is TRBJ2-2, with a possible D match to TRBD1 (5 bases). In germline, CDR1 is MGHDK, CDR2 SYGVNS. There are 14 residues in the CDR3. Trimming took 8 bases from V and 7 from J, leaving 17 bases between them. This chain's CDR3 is CASRPETESGELFF. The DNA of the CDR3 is TGTGCCAGCCGGCCGGAGACAGAGAGCGGGGAGCTGTTTTTT. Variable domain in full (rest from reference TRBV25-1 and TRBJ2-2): EADIYQTPRYLVIGTGKKITLECSQTMGHDKMYWYQQDPGMELHLIHYSYGVNSTEKGDLSSESTVSRIRTEHFPLTLESARPSHTSQYLCASRPETESGELFFGEGSRLTVL.

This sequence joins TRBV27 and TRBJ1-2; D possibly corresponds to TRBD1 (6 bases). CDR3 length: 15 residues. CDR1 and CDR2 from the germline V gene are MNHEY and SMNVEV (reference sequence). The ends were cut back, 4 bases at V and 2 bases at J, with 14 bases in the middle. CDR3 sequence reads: CASSSEGRGNYGYTF. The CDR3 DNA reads TGTGCCAGCAGTTCCGAGGGCAGGGGCAACTATGGCTACACCTTC.

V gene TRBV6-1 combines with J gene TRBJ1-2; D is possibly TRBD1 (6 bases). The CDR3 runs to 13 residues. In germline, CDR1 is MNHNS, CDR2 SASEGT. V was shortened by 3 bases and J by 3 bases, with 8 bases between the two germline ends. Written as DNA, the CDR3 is TGTGCCAGCAGTGACGGACAGCACTATGGCTACACCTTC. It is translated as CASSDGQHYGYTF.

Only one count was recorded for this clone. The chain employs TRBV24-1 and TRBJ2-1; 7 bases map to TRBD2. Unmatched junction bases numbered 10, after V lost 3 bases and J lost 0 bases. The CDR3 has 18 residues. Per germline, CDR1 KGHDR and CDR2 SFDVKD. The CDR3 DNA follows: TGTGCCACCAGTGATCCGACTCTAGCGGAGAACTCCTACAATGAGCAGTTCTTC. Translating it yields CATSDPTLAENSYNEQFF.